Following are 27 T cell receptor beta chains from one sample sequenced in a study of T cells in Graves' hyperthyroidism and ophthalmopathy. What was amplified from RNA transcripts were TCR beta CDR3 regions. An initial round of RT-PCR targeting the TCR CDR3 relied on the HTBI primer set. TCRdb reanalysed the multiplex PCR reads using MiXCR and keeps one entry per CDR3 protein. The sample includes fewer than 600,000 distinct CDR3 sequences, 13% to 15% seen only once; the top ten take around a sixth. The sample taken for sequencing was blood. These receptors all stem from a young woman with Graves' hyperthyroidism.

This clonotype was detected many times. This CDR3 is CAWSVRAVNTGELFF. Written as DNA, the CDR3 is TGTGCCTGGAGTGTACGAGCGGTGAACACCGGGGAGCTGTTTTTT. J is TRBJ2-2 and V is TRBV30; perhaps TRBD2 as D (5 bases). V gave up 0 bases and J gave up 1 base, with 9 bases separating them. The CDR3 covers 15 residues. The germline gives CDR1 GTSNPN, CDR2 SVGIG (reference sequence).

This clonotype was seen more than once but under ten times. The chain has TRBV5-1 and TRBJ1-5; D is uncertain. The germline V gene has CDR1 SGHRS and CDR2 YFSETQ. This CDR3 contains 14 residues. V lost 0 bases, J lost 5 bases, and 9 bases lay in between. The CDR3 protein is CASSLEGPYQPQHF. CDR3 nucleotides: TGCGCCAGCAGCTTGGAGGGCCCCTATCAGCCCCAGCATTTT.

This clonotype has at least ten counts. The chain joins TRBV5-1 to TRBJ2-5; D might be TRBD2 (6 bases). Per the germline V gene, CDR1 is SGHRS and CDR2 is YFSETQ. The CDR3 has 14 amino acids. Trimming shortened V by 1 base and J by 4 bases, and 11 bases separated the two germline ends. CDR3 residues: CASSLPSDGETQYF. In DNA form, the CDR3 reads TGCGCCAGCAGCTTGCCTAGCGACGGAGAGACCCAGTACTTC.

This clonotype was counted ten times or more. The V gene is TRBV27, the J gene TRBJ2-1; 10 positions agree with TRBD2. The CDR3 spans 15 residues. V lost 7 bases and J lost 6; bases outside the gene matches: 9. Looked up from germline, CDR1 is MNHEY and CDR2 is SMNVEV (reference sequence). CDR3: CASKALSGRVNEQFF. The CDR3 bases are TGTGCCAGCAAGGCCCTGAGCGGGAGGGTCAATGAGCAGTTCTTC.

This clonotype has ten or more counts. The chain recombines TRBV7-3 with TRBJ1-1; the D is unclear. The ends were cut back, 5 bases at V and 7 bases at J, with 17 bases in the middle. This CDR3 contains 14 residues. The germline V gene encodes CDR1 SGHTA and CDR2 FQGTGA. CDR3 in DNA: TGTGCCAGCAGCCAAACCTTGGGGTCCGTTGAAGCTTTCTTT. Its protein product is CASSQTLGSVEAFF.

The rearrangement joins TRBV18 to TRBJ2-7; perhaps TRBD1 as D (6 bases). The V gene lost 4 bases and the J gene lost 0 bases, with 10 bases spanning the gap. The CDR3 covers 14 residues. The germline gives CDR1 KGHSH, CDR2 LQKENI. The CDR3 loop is CASSLPDSSYEQYF. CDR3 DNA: TGTGCCAGCTCACTTCCGGACAGCTCCTACGAGCAGTACTTC.

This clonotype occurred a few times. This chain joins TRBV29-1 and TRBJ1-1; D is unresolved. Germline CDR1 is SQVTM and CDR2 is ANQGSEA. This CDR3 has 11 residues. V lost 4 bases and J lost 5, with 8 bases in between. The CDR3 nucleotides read TGCAGCGTTGCGGATGGGACTGAAGCTTTCTTT. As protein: CSVADGTEAFF.

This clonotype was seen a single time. The CDR3 DNA reads TGCGCCAGCAGCTCCCGGCCTCCTGGGGGGACCCAGTACTTC. It encodes CASSSRPPGGTQYF. The rearrangement joins TRBV5-1 to TRBJ2-5; TRBD1 or TRBD2 may be the D gene (5 bases each). The ends were cut back, 3 bases at V and 7 bases at J, with 16 bases in the middle. CDR1 is SGHRS and CDR2 is YFSETQ in the germline V gene. This CDR3 comprises 14 residues.

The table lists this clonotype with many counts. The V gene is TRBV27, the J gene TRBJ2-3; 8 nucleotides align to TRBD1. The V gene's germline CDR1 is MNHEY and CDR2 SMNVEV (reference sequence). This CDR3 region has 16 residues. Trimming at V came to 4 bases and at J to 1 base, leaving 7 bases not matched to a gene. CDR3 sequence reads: CASSSAQGAGTDTQYF. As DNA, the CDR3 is TGTGCCAGCAGTTCCGCCCAGGGGGCCGGCACAGATACGCAGTATTTT.

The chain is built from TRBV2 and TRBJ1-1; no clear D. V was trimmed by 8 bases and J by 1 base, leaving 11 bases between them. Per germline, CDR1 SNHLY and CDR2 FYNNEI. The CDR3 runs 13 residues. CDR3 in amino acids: CASGHDENTEAFF. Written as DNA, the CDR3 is TGTGCCAGCGGCCACGACGAGAACACTGAAGCTTTCTTT.

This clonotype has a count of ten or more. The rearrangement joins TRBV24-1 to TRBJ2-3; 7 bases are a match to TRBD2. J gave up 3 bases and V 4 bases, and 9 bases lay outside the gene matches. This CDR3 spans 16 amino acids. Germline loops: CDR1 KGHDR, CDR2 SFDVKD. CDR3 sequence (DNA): TGTGCCACCAGTGACCCCGCGGTCGGGGGGACAGATACGCAGTATTTT. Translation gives CATSDPAVGGTDTQYF.

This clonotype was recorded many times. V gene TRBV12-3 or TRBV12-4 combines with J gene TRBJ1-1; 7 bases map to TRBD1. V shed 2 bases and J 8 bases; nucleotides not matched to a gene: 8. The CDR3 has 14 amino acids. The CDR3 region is CASSLTGQAVEAFF. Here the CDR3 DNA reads TGTGCCAGCAGTTTAACCGGACAGGCAGTAGAAGCTTTCTTT.

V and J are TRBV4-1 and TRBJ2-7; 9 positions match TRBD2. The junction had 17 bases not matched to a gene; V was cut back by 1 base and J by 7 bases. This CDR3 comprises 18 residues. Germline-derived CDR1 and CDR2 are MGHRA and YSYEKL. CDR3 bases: TGCGCCAGCAGCCAAGGGCCCACCGGGACTAGCTCAAAAGGGGAGCAGTACTTC. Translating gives CASSQGPTGTSSKGEQYF.

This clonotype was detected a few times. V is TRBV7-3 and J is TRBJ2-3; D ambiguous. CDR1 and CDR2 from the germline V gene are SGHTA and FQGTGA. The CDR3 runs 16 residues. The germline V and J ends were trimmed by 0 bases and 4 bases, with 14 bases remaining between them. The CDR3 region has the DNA TGTGCCAGCAGCTTAACTCCCAGCGTCGGCGCAGATACGCAGTATTTT. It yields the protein CASSLTPSVGADTQYF.

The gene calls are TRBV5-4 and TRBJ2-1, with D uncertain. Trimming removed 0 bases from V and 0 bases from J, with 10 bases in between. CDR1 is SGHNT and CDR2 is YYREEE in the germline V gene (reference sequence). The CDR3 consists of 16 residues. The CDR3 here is CASSLAPYSSYNEQFF. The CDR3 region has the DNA TGTGCCAGCAGCTTGGCCCCTTATAGCTCCTACAATGAGCAGTTCTTC.

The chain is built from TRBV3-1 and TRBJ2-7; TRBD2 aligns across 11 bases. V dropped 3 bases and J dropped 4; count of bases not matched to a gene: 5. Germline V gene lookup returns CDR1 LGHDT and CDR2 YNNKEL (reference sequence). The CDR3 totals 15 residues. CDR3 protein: CASSQPLAGVYEQYF. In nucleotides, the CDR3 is TGTGCCAGCAGCCAGCCACTAGCGGGAGTGTACGAGCAGTACTTC.

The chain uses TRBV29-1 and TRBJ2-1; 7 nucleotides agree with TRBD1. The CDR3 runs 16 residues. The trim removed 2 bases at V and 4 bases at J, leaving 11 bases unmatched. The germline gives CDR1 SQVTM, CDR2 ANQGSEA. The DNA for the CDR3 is TGCAGCGTTGAATCTAAGACAGGGTACGTTTACAATGAGCAGTTCTTC. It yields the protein CSVESKTGYVYNEQFF.

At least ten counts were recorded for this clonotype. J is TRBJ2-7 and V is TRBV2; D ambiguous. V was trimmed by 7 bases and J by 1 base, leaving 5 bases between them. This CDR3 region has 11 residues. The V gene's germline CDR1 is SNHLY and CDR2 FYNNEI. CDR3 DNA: TGTGCCAGCACCTCATCCTACGAGCAGTACTTC. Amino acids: CASTSSYEQYF.

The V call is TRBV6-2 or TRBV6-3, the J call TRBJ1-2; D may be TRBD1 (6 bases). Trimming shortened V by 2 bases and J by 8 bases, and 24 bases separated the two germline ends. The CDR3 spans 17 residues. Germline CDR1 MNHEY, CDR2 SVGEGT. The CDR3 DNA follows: TGTGCCAGCAGTTACCTCGCCGGGGGGGGGGCGCCGGACGGCTACACCTTC. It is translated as CASSYLAGGGAPDGYTF.

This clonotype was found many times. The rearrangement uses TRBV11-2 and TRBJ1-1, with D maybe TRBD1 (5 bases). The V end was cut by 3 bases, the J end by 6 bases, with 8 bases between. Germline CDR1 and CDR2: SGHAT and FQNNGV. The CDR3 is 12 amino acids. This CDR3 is CASSLWDAEAFF. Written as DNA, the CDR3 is TGTGCCAGCAGCTTGTGGGACGCTGAAGCTTTCTTT.

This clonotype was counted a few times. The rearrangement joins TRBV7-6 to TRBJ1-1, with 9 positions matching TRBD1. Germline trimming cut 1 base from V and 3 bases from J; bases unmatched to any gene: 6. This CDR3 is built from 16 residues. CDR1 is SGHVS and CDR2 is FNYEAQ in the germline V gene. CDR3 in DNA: TGTGCCAGCAGCTTAGGAAACAGGGGGCGTGACACTGAAGCTTTCTTT. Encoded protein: CASSLGNRGRDTEAFF.

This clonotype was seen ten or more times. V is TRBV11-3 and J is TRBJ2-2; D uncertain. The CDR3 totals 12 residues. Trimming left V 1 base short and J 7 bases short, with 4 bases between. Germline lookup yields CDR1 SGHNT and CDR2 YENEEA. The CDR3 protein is CASSLVLGELFF. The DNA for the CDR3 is TGTGCCAGCAGCTTAGTCCTCGGGGAGCTGTTTTTT.

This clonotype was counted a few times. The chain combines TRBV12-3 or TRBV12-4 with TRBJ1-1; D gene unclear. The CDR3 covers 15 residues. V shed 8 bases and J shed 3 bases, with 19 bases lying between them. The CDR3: CASGSPKTGDTEAFF. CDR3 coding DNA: TGTGCCAGCGGTAGTCCAAAAACCGGGGACACTGAAGCTTTCTTT.

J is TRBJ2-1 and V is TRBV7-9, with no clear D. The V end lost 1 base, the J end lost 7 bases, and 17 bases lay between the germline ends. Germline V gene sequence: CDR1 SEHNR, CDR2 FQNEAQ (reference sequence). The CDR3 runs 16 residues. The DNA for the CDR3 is TGTGCCAGCAGCTTAGTAGGCCTTTTAGCAGTGAATGAGCAGTTCTTC. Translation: CASSLVGLLAVNEQFF. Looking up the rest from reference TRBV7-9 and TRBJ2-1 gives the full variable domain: DTGVSQNPRHKITKRGQNVTFRCDPISEHNRLYWYRQTLGQGPEFLTYFQNEAQLEKSRLLSDRFSAERPKGSFSTLEIQRTEQGDSAMYLCASSLVGLLAVNEQFFGPGTRLTVL.

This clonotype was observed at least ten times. The CDR3 DNA follows: TGTGCCAGCAGTGTCCATGGGACTGGGAATGAGCAGTTCTTC. Translation: CASSVHGTGNEQFF. The chain joins TRBV6-1 to TRBJ2-1, with D perhaps matching TRBD2 (6 bases). The germline V gene encodes CDR1 MNHNS and CDR2 SASEGT. The germline V and J ends were trimmed by 4 bases and 7 bases, with 14 bases remaining between them. The CDR3 spans 14 residues.

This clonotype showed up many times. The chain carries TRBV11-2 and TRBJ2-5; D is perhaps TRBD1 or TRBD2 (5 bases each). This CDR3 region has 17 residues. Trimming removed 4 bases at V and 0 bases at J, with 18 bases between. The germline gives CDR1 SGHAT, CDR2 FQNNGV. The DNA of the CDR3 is TGTGCCAGCAGCTGGCAGGGTTTATCGGGACACCAAGAGACCCAGTACTTC. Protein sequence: CASSWQGLSGHQETQYF.

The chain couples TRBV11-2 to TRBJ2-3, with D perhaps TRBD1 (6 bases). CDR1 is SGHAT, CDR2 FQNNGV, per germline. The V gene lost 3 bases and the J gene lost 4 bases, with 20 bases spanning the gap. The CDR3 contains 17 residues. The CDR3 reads CASSFQLNRDIADTQYF. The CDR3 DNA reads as TGTGCCAGCAGCTTCCAGCTTAACCGGGACATCGCAGATACGCAGTATTTT.